This passage covers 13 T cell receptor beta chains from one sample sequenced in a study of control samples from healthy donors and cancer patients. The data were produced by immunoSEQ multiplex PCR, yet TCRdb's version contains in-frame clones alone and is incomplete. The sample has 70,000 or so clones; roughly 94% are singletons. Sequencing was carried out using blood. Receptor source: a woman between 40 and 50 years old in good health.

This chain joins TRBV28 and TRBJ2-7; 8 nucleotides line up with TRBD1. The V gene end was trimmed by 6 bases and the J gene end by 0 bases; junction bases not matched to a gene: 7. Germline V CDR1 and CDR2: MDHEN, SYDVKM. The length of the CDR3 is 15 residues. The DNA for the CDR3 is TGTGCCAGCAGCCAGAACAGGGGGGTCTCCTACGAGCAGTACTTC. Its translation is CASSQNRGVSYEQYF.

This chain links TRBV12-3 or TRBV12-4 with TRBJ2-3, with D unresolved. V shed 11 bases and J shed 2 bases, with 8 bases lying between them. The CDR3 spans 11 residues. The DNA for the CDR3 is TGTGCCTTTGGAAACACAGATACGCAGTATTTT. Its protein product is CAFGNTDTQYF.

The chain is built from TRBV27 and TRBJ1-6; possible D gene TRBD1, 5 bases. Germline values: CDR1 MNHEY, CDR2 SMNVEV (reference sequence). The CDR3 sequence is 13 residues long. V was cut by 4 bases and J by 14 bases, with 15 bases left in between. CDR3 residues: CASSWGRGGTLHF. The DNA for the CDR3 is TGTGCCAGCAGTTGGGGCCGGGGCGGCACCCTCCACTTT.

The genes are TRBV6-5 and TRBJ2-7, with D perhaps matching TRBD1 or TRBD2 (6 bases each). Germline V gene sequence: CDR1 MNHEY, CDR2 SVGAGI. There are 12 residues in the CDR3. V was pared by 8 bases and J by 5 bases, with 13 bases between. The CDR3 bases are TGTGCCAGCGGGGGGCCGTGGAACGAGCAGTACTTC. It codes for CASGGPWNEQYF.

This chain uses TRBV10-2 with TRBJ2-6; D gene uncertain. The CDR3 consists of 14 residues. The germline CDR1 and CDR2 sequences are WSHSY and SAAADI. V was cut by 8 bases and J by 4 bases, with 12 bases left in between. The CDR3 DNA sequence: TGCGCCAGCTCCTACTCCCAGGGGGCCAACGTCCTGACTTTC. Amino acids: CASSYSQGANVLTF.

J is TRBJ2-5 and V is TRBV7-6; 10 bases fit TRBD1. The CDR3 covers 15 residues. CDR1 and CDR2 (germline): SGHVS, FNYEAQ. V was clipped by 5 bases and J by 5 bases; unmatched bases: 8. The CDR3 loop reads CASSQGTGEWETQYF. The CDR3 coding sequence is TGTGCCAGCAGCCAAGGGACAGGGGAGTGGGAGACCCAGTACTTC.

V is TRBV27 and J is TRBJ2-1; 7 bases align to TRBD2. J was trimmed by 6 bases and V by 2 bases; bases with no gene match: 4. The germline V gene encodes CDR1 MNHEY and CDR2 SMNVEV (reference sequence). The CDR3 is made up of 14 amino acids. CDR3 nucleotide sequence: TGTGCCAGCAGTTTAGCGGGAGCTTTCAATGAGCAGTTCTTC. It is translated as CASSLAGAFNEQFF.

The sample holds one count of this clone. V and J are TRBV13 and TRBJ2-5; weak D call: TRBD2 (5 bases). The germline CDR1 and CDR2 sequences are PRHDT and FYEKMQ (reference sequence). V was cut by 6 bases and J by 4 bases, with 15 bases left in between. The CDR3 runs to 14 residues. This CDR3 is CASSSSSEGETQYF. The CDR3 region has the DNA TGTGCCAGCAGTTCTAGCTCCGAGGGAGAGACCCAGTACTTC.

The chain carries TRBV28 and TRBJ2-7; D ambiguous. With 7 bases removed from V and 6 bases from J, the gap between germline ends came to 10 bases. CDR1 MDHEN and CDR2 SYDVKM come from the germline V gene. The CDR3 consists of 11 residues. CDR3 in DNA: TGTGCCAGCACTGGGCGAAGCGAGCAGTACTTC. Translating it yields CASTGRSEQYF.

This rearrangement joins TRBV6-5 to TRBJ1-1; the D is unclear. This CDR3 has 14 amino acids. Germline V gene data show CDR1 as MNHEY and CDR2 as SVGAGI. Trimming cost V 3 bases and J 2 bases, with 10 bases left between them. CDR3 coding DNA: TGTGCCAGCAGTTATTCTTCAGCCAACACTGAAGCTTTCTTT. Amino acid sequence: CASSYSSANTEAFF.

The gene calls are TRBV7-3 and TRBJ2-3; D unclear. The germline gives CDR1 SGHTA, CDR2 FQGTGA. Trimming took off 5 bases at V and 7 bases at J, with 16 bases between the two ends. This CDR3 contains 14 residues. The CDR3 region is CASSHAYGLNTQYF. The DNA of the CDR3 is TGTGCCAGCAGCCACGCGTACGGATTAAATACGCAGTATTTT.

The chain couples TRBV19 to TRBJ2-6, with 10 nucleotides matching TRBD1. Trimming at V came to 6 bases and at J to 4 bases, leaving 9 bases not matched to a gene. The CDR3 loop spans 17 amino acids. Looked up from germline, CDR1 is LNHDA and CDR2 is SQIVND (reference sequence). The CDR3 loop is CASRTGTGDPGANVLTF. The DNA for the CDR3 is TGTGCCAGTAGAACCGGGACAGGGGACCCCGGGGCCAACGTCCTGACTTTC.

The V and J genes are TRBV24-1 and TRBJ2-4; the match to TRBD2 covers 7 bases. Looked up from germline, CDR1 is KGHDR and CDR2 is SFDVKD. CDR3 length equals 13 residues. Losses at the gene ends were 5 bases for V and 6 bases for J; bases not matched to a gene: 3. CDR3 region: CATSASGGNIQYF. The DNA of the CDR3 is TGTGCCACCAGTGCGTCGGGGGGAAACATTCAGTACTTC.